This TCR beta chain was recorded in a study of blood T cell repertoires in COVID-19. Study at large: From the United States, Italy and Spain came samples of acute and convalescent COVID-19. T cells, B-cell-depleted T cells, or PBMCs provided the cDNA or gDNA that served as material.

With 3 bases removed from V and 5 bases from J, the gap between germline ends came to 12 bases. From germline, CDR1 is SGDLS and CDR2 YYNGEE. The CDR3 runs to 14 residues. In the source study's methods: Amplification with reference gene primers provided the estimates of nucleated cell counts. The table came from immunoSEQ multiplex PCR; TCRdb's copy has only in-frame clones and leaves some out. V and J calls and clone size are those listed in that table; D and trimming were worked out from the DNA. Here the sample spans fewer than 500,000 clones, roughly four fifths being singletons. Sequencing was carried out using peripheral blood. The V gene is TRBV9, the J gene TRBJ2-4, with D uncertain. The receptor's source is a human donor with acute or convalescent COVID-19. The donor label of this sample is uncertain. The CDR3 DNA is TGTGCCAGCAGCGCGAGGTTATCTGAAAACATTCAGTACTTC. The encoded protein is CASSARLSENIQYF. Full variable domain (remainder filled in from reference TRBV9 and TRBJ2-4): DSGVTQTPKHLITATGQRVTLRCSPRSGDLSVYWYQQSLDQGLQFLIQYYNGEERAKGNILERFSAQQFPDLHSELNLSSLELGDSALYFCASSARLSENIQYFGAGTRLSVL.